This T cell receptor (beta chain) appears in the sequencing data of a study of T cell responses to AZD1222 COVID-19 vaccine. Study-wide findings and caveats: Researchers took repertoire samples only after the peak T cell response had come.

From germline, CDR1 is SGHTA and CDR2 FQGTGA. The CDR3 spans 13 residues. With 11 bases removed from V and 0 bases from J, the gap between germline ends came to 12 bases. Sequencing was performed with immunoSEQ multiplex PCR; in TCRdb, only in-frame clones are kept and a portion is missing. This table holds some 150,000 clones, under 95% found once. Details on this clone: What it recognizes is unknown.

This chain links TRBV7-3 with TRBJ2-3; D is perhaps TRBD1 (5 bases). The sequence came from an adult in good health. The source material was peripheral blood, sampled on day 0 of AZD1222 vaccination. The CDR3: CARTGYSTDTQYF. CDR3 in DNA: TGTGCCCGAACAGGCTATAGCACAGATACGCAGTATTTT.